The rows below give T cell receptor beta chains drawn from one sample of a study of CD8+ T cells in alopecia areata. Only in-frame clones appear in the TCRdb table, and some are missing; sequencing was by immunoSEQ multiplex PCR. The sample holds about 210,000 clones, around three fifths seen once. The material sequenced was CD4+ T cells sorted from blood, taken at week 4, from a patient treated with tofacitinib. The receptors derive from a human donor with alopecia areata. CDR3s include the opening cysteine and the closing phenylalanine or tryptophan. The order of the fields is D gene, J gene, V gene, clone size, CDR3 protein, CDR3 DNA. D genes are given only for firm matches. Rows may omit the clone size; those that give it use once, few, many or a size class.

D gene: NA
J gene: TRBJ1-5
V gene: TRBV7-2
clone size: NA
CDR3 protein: CASSLAVESGNQPQHF
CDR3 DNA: TGTGCCAGCAGCTTAGCTGTGGAGAGTGGCAATCAGCCCCAGCATTTT

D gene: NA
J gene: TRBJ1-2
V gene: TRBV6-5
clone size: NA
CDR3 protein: CASSYSSTPYGYTF
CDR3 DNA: TGTGCCAGCAGTTACTCTTCCACCCCCTATGGCTACACCTTC

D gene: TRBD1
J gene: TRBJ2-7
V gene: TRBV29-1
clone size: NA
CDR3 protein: CSAWTGSYEQYF
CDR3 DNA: TGCAGCGCTTGGACAGGCTCCTACGAGCAGTACTTC

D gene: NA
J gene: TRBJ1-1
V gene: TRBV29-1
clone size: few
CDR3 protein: CSVELWGMNTEAFF
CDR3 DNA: TGCAGCGTTGAGTTGTGGGGTATGAACACTGAAGCTTTCTTT

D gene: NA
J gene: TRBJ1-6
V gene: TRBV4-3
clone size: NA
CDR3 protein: CASSQGDSDSPLHF
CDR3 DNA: TGCGCCAGCAGCCAAGGGGATTCGGATTCACCCCTCCACTTT

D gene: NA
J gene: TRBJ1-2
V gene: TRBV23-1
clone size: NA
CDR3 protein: CASSWFRYCLINYGYTF
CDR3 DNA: TGCGCCAGCAGTTGGTTTCGTTATTGTCTAATTAACTATGGCTACACCTTC

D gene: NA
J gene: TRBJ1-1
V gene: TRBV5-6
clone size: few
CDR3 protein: CASSGTGRSEAFF
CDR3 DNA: TGTGCCAGCAGCGGAACAGGGAGGTCTGAAGCTTTCTTT

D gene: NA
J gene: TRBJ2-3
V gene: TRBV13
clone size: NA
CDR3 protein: CASSFGDTQYF
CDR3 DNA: TGTGCCAGCAGCTTCGGCGATACGCAGTATTTT

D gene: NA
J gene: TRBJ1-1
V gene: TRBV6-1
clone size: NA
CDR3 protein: CASSFRETNTEAFF
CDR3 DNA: TGTGCCAGCAGTTTCCGGGAGACGAACACTGAAGCTTTCTTT

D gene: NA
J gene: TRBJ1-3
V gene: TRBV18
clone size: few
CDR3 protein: CASTGDSGNTIYF
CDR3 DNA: TGTGCCAGCACCGGGGACTCTGGAAACACCATATATTTT

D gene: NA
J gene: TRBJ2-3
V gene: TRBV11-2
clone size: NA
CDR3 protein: CASSFLDPRTDTQYF
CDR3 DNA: TGTGCCAGCAGCTTTTTGGATCCCCGCACAGATACGCAGTATTTT

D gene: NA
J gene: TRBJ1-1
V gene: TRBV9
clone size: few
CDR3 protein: CASSVRQSNTEAFF
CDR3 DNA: TGTGCCAGCAGCGTAAGACAGAGTAACACTGAAGCTTTCTTT

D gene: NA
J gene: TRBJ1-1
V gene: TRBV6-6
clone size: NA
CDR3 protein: CASSPNRDEAFF
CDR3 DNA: TGTGCCAGCAGTCCGAATCGGGATGAAGCTTTCTTT

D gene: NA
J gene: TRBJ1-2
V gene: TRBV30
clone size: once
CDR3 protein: CAWTPQSGVAGYTF
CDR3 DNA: TGTGCCTGGACCCCCCAGTCCGGTGTTGCGGGCTACACCTTC

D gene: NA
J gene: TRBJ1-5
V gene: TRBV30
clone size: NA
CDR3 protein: CAWSDSRAPNQPQHF
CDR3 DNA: TGTGCCTGGAGTGACAGCAGGGCTCCCAATCAGCCCCAGCATTTT

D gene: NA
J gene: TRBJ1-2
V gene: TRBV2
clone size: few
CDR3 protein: CASSLSSPTWGYTF
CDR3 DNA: TGTGCCAGCAGCCTTAGTTCTCCGACCTGGGGCTACACCTTC

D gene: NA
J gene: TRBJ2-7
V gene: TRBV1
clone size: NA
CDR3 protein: CTSSVGLAYYEQYF
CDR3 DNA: TGCACCAGCAGCGTGGGACTAGCCTACTACGAGCAGTACTTC

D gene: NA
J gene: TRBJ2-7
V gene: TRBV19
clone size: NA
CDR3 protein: CATTSGFYEQYF
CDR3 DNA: TGTGCCACCACTTCAGGGTTTTACGAGCAGTACTTC

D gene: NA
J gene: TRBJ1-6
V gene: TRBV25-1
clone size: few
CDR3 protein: CASSEGDLNSPLHF
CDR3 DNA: TGTGCCAGCAGTGAGGGAGACCTGAATTCACCCCTCCACTTT

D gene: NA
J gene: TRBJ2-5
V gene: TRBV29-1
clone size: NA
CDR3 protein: CSVGSVQETQYF
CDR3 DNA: TGCAGCGTTGGGTCAGTCCAAGAGACCCAGTACTTC

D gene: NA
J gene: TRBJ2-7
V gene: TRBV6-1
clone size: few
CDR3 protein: CASGHTAEQYF
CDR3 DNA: TGTGCCAGCGGCCACACCGCCGAGCAGTACTTC

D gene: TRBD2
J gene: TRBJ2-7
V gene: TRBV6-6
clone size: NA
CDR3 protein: CASTTGTTFYEQYF
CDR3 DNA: TGTGCCAGCACTACCGGGACTACCTTCTACGAGCAGTACTTC

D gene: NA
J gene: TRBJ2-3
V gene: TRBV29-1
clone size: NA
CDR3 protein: CSVGYGGADTQYF
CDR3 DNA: TGCAGCGTTGGTTACGGGGGCGCAGATACGCAGTATTTT

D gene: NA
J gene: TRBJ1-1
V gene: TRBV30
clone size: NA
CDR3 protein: CAWSGGKLSPEAFF
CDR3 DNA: TGTGCCTGGAGTGGAGGAAAGCTGAGCCCTGAAGCTTTCTTT

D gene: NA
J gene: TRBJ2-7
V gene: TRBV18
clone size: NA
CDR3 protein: CASSTGALSPYEQYF
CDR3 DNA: TGTGCCAGCTCAACCGGGGCCCTTTCCCCTTACGAGCAGTACTTC

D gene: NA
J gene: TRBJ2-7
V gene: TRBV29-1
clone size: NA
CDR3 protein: CSVVGSVSPKEQYF
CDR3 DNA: TGCAGCGTTGTGGGCTCCGTGTCGCCGAAGGAGCAGTACTTC

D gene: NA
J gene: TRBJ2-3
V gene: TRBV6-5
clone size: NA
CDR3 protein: CASSYSSYNTDTQYF
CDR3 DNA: TGTGCCAGCAGTTACTCTTCGTATAACACAGATACGCAGTATTTT

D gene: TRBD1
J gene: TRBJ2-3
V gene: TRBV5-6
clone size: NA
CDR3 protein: CASSPGQGTDTQYF
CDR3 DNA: TGTGCCAGCAGCCCGGGACAGGGGACAGATACGCAGTATTTT

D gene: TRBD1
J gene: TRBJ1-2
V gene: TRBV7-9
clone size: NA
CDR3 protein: CASSLAELGQRYGYTF
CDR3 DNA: TGTGCCAGCAGCTTAGCGGAACTGGGACAGCGCTATGGCTACACCTTC

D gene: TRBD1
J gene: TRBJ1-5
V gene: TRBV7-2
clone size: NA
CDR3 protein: CASSLVGQGTEPQHF
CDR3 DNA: TGTGCCAGCAGCTTAGTAGGACAGGGCACGGAGCCCCAGCATTTT

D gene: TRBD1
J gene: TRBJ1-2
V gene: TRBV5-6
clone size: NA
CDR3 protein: CASRQTGEGKGYTF
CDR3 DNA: TGTGCCAGCAGACAGACAGGGGAAGGGAAAGGCTACACCTTC

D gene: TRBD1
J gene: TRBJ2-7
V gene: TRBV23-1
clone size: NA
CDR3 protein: CASSQYRDRDRVEQYF
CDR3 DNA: TGCGCCAGCAGTCAGTACCGGGACAGGGATCGTGTAGAGCAGTACTTC

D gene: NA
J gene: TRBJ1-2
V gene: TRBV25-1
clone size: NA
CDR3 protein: CASSGTAHVYGYTF
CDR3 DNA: TGTGCCAGCAGTGGGACAGCCCATGTTTATGGCTACACCTTC

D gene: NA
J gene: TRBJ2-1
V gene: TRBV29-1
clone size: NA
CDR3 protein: CSARQLVGNEQFF
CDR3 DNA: TGCAGCGCCCGACAGCTAGTGGGTAATGAGCAGTTCTTC

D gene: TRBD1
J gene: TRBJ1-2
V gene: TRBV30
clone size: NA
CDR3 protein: CAWSDRGPSNYGYTF
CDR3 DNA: TGTGCCTGGAGCGACAGGGGACCTTCTAACTATGGCTACACCTTC

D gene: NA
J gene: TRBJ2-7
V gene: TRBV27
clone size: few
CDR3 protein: CASSYRPYRLSDYEQYF
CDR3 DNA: TGTGCCAGCAGTTACCGTCCCTACAGGCTCTCGGACTACGAGCAGTACTTC

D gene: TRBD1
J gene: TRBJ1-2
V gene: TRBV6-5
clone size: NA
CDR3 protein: CASRYTGTDDGYTF
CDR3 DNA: TGTGCCAGCAGGTATACCGGGACAGACGATGGCTACACCTTC

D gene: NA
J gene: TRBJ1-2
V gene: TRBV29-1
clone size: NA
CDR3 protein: CSVVGQFYGYTF
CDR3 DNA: TGCAGCGTTGTGGGACAATTTTATGGCTACACCTTC

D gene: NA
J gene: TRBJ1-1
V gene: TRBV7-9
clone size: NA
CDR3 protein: CASSSTNRENTEAFF
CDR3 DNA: TGTGCCAGCAGCTCTACCAACAGGGAGAACACTGAAGCTTTCTTT

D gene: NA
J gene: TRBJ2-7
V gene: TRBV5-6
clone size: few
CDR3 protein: CASSSRVVTVEQYF
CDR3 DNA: TGTGCCAGCAGCTCCAGGGTAGTGACGGTCGAGCAGTACTTC

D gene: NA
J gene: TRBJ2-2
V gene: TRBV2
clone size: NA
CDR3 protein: CASSATATGELFF
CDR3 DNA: TGTGCCAGCAGCGCGACAGCTACCGGGGAGCTGTTTTTT

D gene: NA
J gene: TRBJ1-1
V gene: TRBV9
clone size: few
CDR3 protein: CASSPPNTEAFF
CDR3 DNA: TGTGCCAGCAGCCCCCCGAACACTGAAGCTTTCTTT

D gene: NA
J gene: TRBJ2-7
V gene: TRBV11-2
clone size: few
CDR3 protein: CASSSVETAVYEQYF
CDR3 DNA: TGTGCCAGCAGCTCGGTGGAGACTGCTGTCTACGAGCAGTACTTC

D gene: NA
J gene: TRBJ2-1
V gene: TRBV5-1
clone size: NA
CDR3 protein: CASSLSGTFKGNEQFF
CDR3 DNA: TGCGCCAGCAGCTTGTCCGGGACCTTCAAAGGCAATGAGCAGTTCTTC

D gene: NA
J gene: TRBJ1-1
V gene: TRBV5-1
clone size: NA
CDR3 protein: CASSGSTGLREAFF
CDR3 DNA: TGCGCCAGCAGCGGGAGCACAGGGCTACGGGAAGCTTTCTTT

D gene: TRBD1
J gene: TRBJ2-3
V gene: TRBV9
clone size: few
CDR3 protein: CASSVATGVTDTQYF
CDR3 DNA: TGTGCCAGCAGCGTAGCTACAGGGGTCACAGATACGCAGTATTTT

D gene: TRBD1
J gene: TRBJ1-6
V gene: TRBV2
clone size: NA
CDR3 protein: CASRGGQGVSPLHF
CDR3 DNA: TGTGCCAGCAGAGGGGGACAGGGTGTTTCACCCCTCCACTTT

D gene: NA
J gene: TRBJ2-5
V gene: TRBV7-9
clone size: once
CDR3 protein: CASSLGILDRPQETQYF
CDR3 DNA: TGTGCCAGCAGCTTAGGAATCCTCGACAGGCCCCAAGAGACCCAGTACTTC

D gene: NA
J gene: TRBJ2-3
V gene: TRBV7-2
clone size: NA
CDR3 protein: CASSPTGFLNTQYF
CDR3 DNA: TGTGCCAGCAGCCCGACAGGATTTTTAAATACGCAGTATTTT

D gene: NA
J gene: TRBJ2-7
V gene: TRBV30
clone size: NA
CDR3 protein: CAWTVRDTVVGEQYF
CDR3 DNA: TGTGCCTGGACCGTCCGGGACACGGTAGTGGGCGAGCAGTACTTC

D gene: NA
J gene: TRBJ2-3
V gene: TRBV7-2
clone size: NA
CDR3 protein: CASSLGTLDTQYF
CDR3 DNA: TGTGCCAGCAGCTTAGGGACACTCGATACGCAGTATTTT

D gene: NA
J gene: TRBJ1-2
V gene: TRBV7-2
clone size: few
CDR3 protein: CASSLSHTGFFGYTF
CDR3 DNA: TGTGCCAGCAGCTTAAGTCACACAGGGTTTTTCGGCTACACCTTC

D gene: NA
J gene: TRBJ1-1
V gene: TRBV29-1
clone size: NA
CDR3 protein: CSVTSGAGGAAFF
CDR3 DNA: TGCAGCGTGACATCGGGGGCGGGTGGGGCAGCTTTCTTT

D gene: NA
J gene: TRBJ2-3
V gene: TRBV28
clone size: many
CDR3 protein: CAITQGGANTDTQYF
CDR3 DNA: TGTGCCATCACCCAAGGGGGGGCTAACACAGATACGCAGTATTTT

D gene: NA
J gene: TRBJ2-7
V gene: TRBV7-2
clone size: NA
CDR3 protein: CASSLESVYEQYF
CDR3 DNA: TGTGCCAGCAGCTTAGAATCAGTCTACGAGCAGTACTTC